This passage covers 28 T cell receptor beta chains from one sample sequenced in a study of cytomegalovirus exposure and HLA in healthy donors. This PCR relied on a set of 60 Vbeta primers and 13 Jbeta primers. Here immunoSEQ multiplex PCR was the method, and the copy in TCRdb shows in-frame clones only, minus some. The sample yields 60,000 or so clones, about 72% seen once. Sequencing was carried out using PBMCs. All receptors come from a middle-aged man in good health and CMV-seropositive.

This chain links TRBV4-1 with TRBJ2-7; TRBD2 is a possible D gene (5 bases). The germline V gene has CDR1 MGHRA and CDR2 YSYEKL. This CDR3 has 15 amino acids. Trimming took 2 bases from V and 4 from J, leaving 15 bases between them. In DNA, the CDR3 is TGCGCCAGCAGCCAATCGGGGATTCTGCGGTACGAGCAGTACTTC. Translation: CASSQSGILRYEQYF.

This sequence joins TRBV25-1 and TRBJ1-4; 9 bases align to TRBD1. Trimming took 5 bases from V and 5 from J; bases not matched to a gene: 9. Germline CDR1 is MGHDK and CDR2 is SYGVNS. This CDR3 has 16 residues. CDR3 loop: CASSSRGTGRNEKLFF. The CDR3 DNA sequence: TGTGCCAGCAGTTCCCGCGGGACAGGGAGGAATGAAAAACTGTTTTTT.

This clone was seen more than once but under ten times. The chain employs TRBV4-2 and TRBJ2-3; possibly TRBD2 for D (5 bases). CDR3 length: 15 amino acids. V lost 3 bases and J lost 1, with 11 bases in between. Germline V gene data show CDR1 as LGHNA and CDR2 as YNFKEQ. The CDR3 DNA follows: TGTGCCAGCAGCCAGACCGGAGCGGGCACAGATACGCAGTATTTT. Encoded protein: CASSQTGAGTDTQYF.

The table lists this clone with a few counts. The chain combines TRBV5-1 with TRBJ2-5, with no clear D. The ends were cut back, 0 bases at V and 5 bases at J, with 17 bases in the middle. Germline-derived CDR1 and CDR2 are SGHRS and YFSETQ. The CDR3 covers 16 residues. Written as DNA, the CDR3 is TGCGCCAGCAGCTTGGGCCCAGCCCGAAACGGGGAGACCCAGTACTTC. Translating it yields CASSLGPARNGETQYF.

The chain has TRBV10-3 and TRBJ2-1; perhaps TRBD1 as D (10 bases). The V gene lost 10 bases and the J gene lost 6 bases, with 28 bases spanning the gap. The CDR3 loop spans 17 amino acids. CDR1 and CDR2 from the germline V gene are ENHRY and SYGVKD. The CDR3 is CATDRGRSSGTVNEQFF. The CDR3 nucleotides read TGTGCCACCGACAGGGGGCGATCTAGCGGGACCGTCAATGAGCAGTTCTTC.

V is TRBV5-1 and J is TRBJ2-7; 10 bases line up with TRBD2. V gave up 1 base and J gave up 0 bases; unmatched junction bases: 4. CDR1 and CDR2 (germline): SGHRS, YFSETQ. The CDR3 spans 16 residues. The DNA of the CDR3 is TGCGCCAGCAGCTTGTTAACTAGCGGGATCTCCTACGAGCAGTACTTC. Its protein product is CASSLLTSGISYEQYF.

The chain is built from TRBV5-6 and TRBJ2-5; D is ambiguous. V lost 0 bases and J 4 bases, leaving 4 bases between the germline ends. This CDR3 contains 12 residues. Germline V gene data show CDR1 as SGHDT and CDR2 as YYEEEE. CDR3 bases: TGTGCCAGCAGCTTGGAAGCAGAGACCCAGTACTTC. Its protein is CASSLEAETQYF.

This sequence joins TRBV27 and TRBJ1-1; D possibly corresponds to TRBD1 (6 bases). V was trimmed by 4 bases and J by 10 bases, leaving 13 bases between them. The CDR3 extends over 12 amino acids. CDR1 is MNHEY and CDR2 is SMNVEV in the germline V gene (reference sequence). The CDR3 region is CASSSGTFGAFF. CDR3 DNA sequence: TGTGCCAGCAGTTCCGGGACATTTGGAGCTTTCTTT.

This chain joins TRBV6-1 and TRBJ2-2, with 7 bases matching TRBD1. J lost 5 bases, V lost 5 bases, and 8 bases had no gene match. Germline V gene data show CDR1 as MNHNS and CDR2 as SASEGT. The CDR3 extends over 15 amino acids. CDR3 sequence reads: CASSIQGGITGELFF. DNA of the CDR3: TGTGCCAGCAGTATACAAGGGGGCATTACCGGGGAGCTGTTTTTT.

The chain is built from TRBV30 and TRBJ2-7, with D perhaps matching TRBD1 (6 bases). Germline values: CDR1 GTSNPN, CDR2 SVGIG (reference sequence). Trimming left V 8 bases short and J 2 bases short, with 13 bases between. This CDR3 contains 12 residues. CDR3 region: CALSPGAYEQYF. DNA for the CDR3: TGTGCCCTCAGCCCAGGGGCCTACGAGCAGTACTTC.

The V gene is TRBV13, the J gene TRBJ1-2, with 7 positions matching TRBD1. V shed 5 bases and J 5 bases; nucleotides not matched to a gene: 11. This CDR3 contains 15 residues. Germline lookup yields CDR1 PRHDT and CDR2 FYEKMQ (reference sequence). The CDR3 spells CASSKPVGQKYGYTF. DNA for the CDR3: TGTGCCAGCAGCAAACCCGTGGGACAGAAATATGGCTACACCTTC.

The V and J genes are TRBV5-6 and TRBJ1-2; perhaps TRBD1 as D (5 bases). The germline gives CDR1 SGHDT, CDR2 YYEEEE. Trimming removed 3 bases at V and 7 bases at J, with 10 bases between. This CDR3 comprises 12 residues. DNA for the CDR3: TGTGCCAGCAGCTCAGGGTTGGCTGGCTACACCTTC. Its protein is CASSSGLAGYTF.

The rearrangement joins TRBV11-3 to TRBJ2-6, with D maybe TRBD2 (6 bases). CDR3 length: 15 amino acids. V lost 3 bases and J lost 0, with 6 bases in between. Looked up from germline, CDR1 is SGHNT and CDR2 is YENEEA. DNA of the CDR3: TGTGCCAGCAGCTTGGGGGGCTCTGGGGCCAACGTCCTGACTTTC. Translating it yields CASSLGGSGANVLTF.

This clone has more than one count but fewer than ten. CDR3 DNA sequence: TGTGCCATCAGTGATGGAGAAGGGAGAGGATATCAGCCCCAGCATTTT. Translating gives CAISDGEGRGYQPQHF. The V call is TRBV10-3, the J call TRBJ1-5; D unresolved. Trimming took 3 bases from V and 5 from J, leaving 17 bases between them. Germline CDR1 reads ENHRY; CDR2 reads SYGVKD. The length of the CDR3 is 16 residues.

The chain combines TRBV2 with TRBJ2-7; D remains unclear. The V end was cut by 2 bases, the J end by 4 bases, with 9 bases between. The length of the CDR3 is 13 residues. CDR1 SNHLY and CDR2 FYNNEI come from the germline V gene. This CDR3 reads CASSESQFYEQYF. The CDR3 nucleotides are TGTGCCAGCAGTGAATCTCAGTTTTACGAGCAGTACTTC.

V is TRBV5-6 and J is TRBJ2-1; 10 nucleotides agree with TRBD2. The CDR3 has 18 residues. The germline V gene encodes CDR1 SGHDT and CDR2 YYEEEE. The V segment lost 3 bases and the J segment 0 bases; nucleotides outside the gene matches: 9. In nucleotides, the CDR3 is TGTGCCAGCAGCTCGGCAGAGAGCGGGAGGGCCTCCTACAATGAGCAGTTCTTC. Protein: CASSSAESGRASYNEQFF.

A note on this clone: Given the absence of the conserved phenylalanine or tryptophan at the CDR3 end, a read error is likely. The DNA is omitted, as the CDR3 cannot be located on it reliably, and the CDR3 follows TCRdb's listing. The chain combines TRBV4-2 with TRBJ1-1; whether TRBD1, the table's D call, matches the DNA was not checked. The CDR3 region is 17 residues in length, termini included. CDR1 LGHNA and CDR2 YNFKEQ come from the germline V gene. CDR3 sequence: CASSQVRSGRGDTEALV.

The rearrangement joins TRBV21-1 to TRBJ1-4; the table calls TRBD1, which could not be checked here. TRBV21-1 constitutes a pseudogene. The CDR3 has 18 amino acids. The CDR3 protein is CASSTLEGTGRLPEKLFF. The DNA for the CDR3 is TGTGCCAGCAGCACCTTAGAGGGGACAGGGAGACTACCTGAAAAACTGTTTTTT.

The rearrangement uses TRBV11-2 and TRBJ2-7, with D unclear. V dropped 5 bases and J dropped 6 bases, with 20 bases sitting between them. The CDR3 loop spans 15 amino acids. The germline CDR1 and CDR2 sequences are SGHAT and FQNNGV. The CDR3, as DNA: TGTGCCAGCAGCACCCTCGCGGCTGACTCGGGCGAGCAGTACTTC. Protein sequence: CASSTLAADSGEQYF.

This rearrangement joins TRBV2 to TRBJ2-2; D is unresolved. The CDR3 loop spans 15 amino acids. The ends were cut back, 5 bases at V and 7 bases at J, with 17 bases in the middle. Germline V lookup: CDR1 SNHLY, CDR2 FYNNEI. The CDR3 reads CASSKSTRVNGELFF. In DNA form, the CDR3 reads TGTGCCAGCAGTAAATCCACCCGGGTGAACGGGGAGCTGTTTTTT.

This clone occurred a few times. The gene calls are TRBV7-9 and TRBJ1-2; the D is unclear. CDR1 and CDR2 from the germline V gene are SEHNR and FQNEAQ (reference sequence). This CDR3 has 12 amino acids. The V end was cut by 2 bases, the J end by 14 bases, with 15 bases between. The CDR3 loop is CASSLSGVIRTF. The CDR3 DNA reads as TGTGCCAGCAGCTTAAGTGGTGTAATCAGGACCTTC.

This chain joins TRBV6-5 and TRBJ2-5, with TRBD1 matching over 9 bases. Looked up from germline, CDR1 is MNHEY and CDR2 is SVGAGI. This CDR3 region has 15 residues. The V segment lost 5 bases and the J segment 5 bases; nucleotides outside the gene matches: 9. As DNA, the CDR3 is TGTGCCAGCAGTACGACGGACAGGGGAGTGGAGACCCAGTACTTC. It encodes CASSTTDRGVETQYF.

The DNA of the CDR3 is TGCGCCAGCAGCCCCGTTCGAGCGACGAACACCGGGGAGCTGTTTTTT. Residues: CASSPVRATNTGELFF. V usage is TRBV5-1 and J usage is TRBJ2-2; D not certain. With 4 bases removed from V and 0 bases from J, the gap between germline ends came to 13 bases. Per the germline V gene, CDR1 is SGHRS and CDR2 is YFSETQ. There are 16 residues in the CDR3. Filled out from reference TRBV5-1 and TRBJ2-2, the complete variable domain reads KAGVTQTPRYLIKTRGQQVTLSCSPISGHRSVSWYQQTPGQGLQFLFEYFSETQRNKGNFPGRFSGRQFSNSRSEMNVSTLELGDSALYLCASSPVRATNTGELFFGEGSRLTVL.

CDR3 in amino acids: CASSPDRVSGYTF. CDR3 in DNA: TGCGCCAGCAGCCCGGACAGGGTTAGTGGCTACACCTTC. The chain has TRBV5-1 and TRBJ1-2, with TRBD1 matching 8 bases. The V gene end was trimmed by 4 bases and the J gene end by 7 bases; junction bases not matched to a gene: 6. This CDR3 comprises 13 residues. The germline CDR1 and CDR2 sequences are SGHRS and YFSETQ.

This chain joins TRBV7-6 and TRBJ2-3, with a tentative D call TRBD1 (5 bases). Germline V gives CDR1 SGHVS, CDR2 FNYEAQ. This CDR3 is built from 14 residues. The V end lost 1 base, the J end lost 5 bases, and 10 bases lay between the germline ends. The CDR3 DNA reads TGTGCCAGCAGCTTAGGCAGGGAAGGAGATACGCAGTATTTT. Its translation is CASSLGREGDTQYF.

This chain uses TRBV5-4 with TRBJ1-1, with D unresolved. This CDR3 has 15 amino acids. In germline, CDR1 is SGHNT, CDR2 YYREEE (reference sequence). The ends were cut back, 4 bases at V and 0 bases at J, with 13 bases in the middle. The chain's CDR3 is CASSVRRRMNTEAFF. DNA of the CDR3: TGTGCCAGCAGCGTGAGAAGGAGAATGAACACTGAAGCTTTCTTT.

About this clone itself: Additional DNA sequences in this sample encode the identical CDR3. The gene calls are TRBV5-6 and TRBJ1-1; D might be TRBD1 (6 bases). The CDR3 totals 14 residues. CDR1 is SGHDT, CDR2 YYEEEE, per germline. Trimming took off 0 bases at V and 0 bases at J, with 6 bases between the two ends. The CDR3 reads CASSLGTVNTEAFF. DNA of the CDR3: TGTGCCAGCAGCTTGGGGACAGTGAACACTGAAGCTTTCTTT.

The V and J genes are TRBV2 and TRBJ2-3, with 16 positions matching TRBD2. Germline V CDR1 and CDR2: SNHLY, FYNNEI. With V trimmed by 6 bases and J by 1 base, 10 bases remained unmatched. The CDR3 spans 19 residues. The CDR3 DNA sequence: TGTGCCAGCAGGTCACCGGGACTAGCGGGAGGGGATCGCACAGATACGCAGTATTTT. Protein sequence: CASRSPGLAGGDRTDTQYF. Full variable domain (rest looked up from reference TRBV2 and TRBJ2-3): EPEVTQTPSHQVTQMGQEVILRCVPISNHLYFYWYRQILGQKVEFLVSFYNNEISEKSEIFDDQFSVERPDGSNFTLKIRSTKLEDSAMYFCASRSPGLAGGDRTDTQYFGPGTRLTVL.